This is a list of T cell receptor beta chains from one sample in a study of beta chain features in type 1 diabetes. Method: immunoSEQ multiplex PCR; TCRdb's copy keeps in-frame clones and lacks some. The sample includes 200,000 to 250,000 clones, about 11% seen only once; the top ten take 1% to 1.5%. Sequenced sample: central memory CD4+ T cells from blood. All receptors come from a man younger than 35 in good health. The conserved cysteine and the conserved F or W are not part of the CDR3 here. The D gene is left open where the match is weak.

TRBV5-4	TRBD2	TRBJ2-5	ASTLGSGSETQY
TRBV9	NA	TRBJ2-1	ASSLWDSNEQF
TRBV6-5	TRBD2	TRBJ2-3	ASRGLGGGTDTQY
TRBV7-9	TRBD1	TRBJ1-4	ASSLTGANEKLF
TRBV28	NA	TRBJ2-3	ASSLGGTASPADTQY
TRBV4-1	NA	TRBJ2-7	ASSQVSDYEQY
TRBV2	NA	TRBJ2-7	ASSEATGVYEQY
TRBV4-3	NA	TRBJ2-7	ASSQVGQGSYEQY
TRBV5-4	TRBD2	TRBJ2-7	ASSLGLAGGSYEQY
TRBV18	NA	TRBJ2-7	ASSPGVHEQY
TRBV19	TRBD2	TRBJ2-3	ASMVREGDTQY
TRBV19	NA	TRBJ1-1	ASRPGMYTEAF
TRBV28	TRBD1	TRBJ2-7	ASSLLGQGSYEQY
TRBV29-1	TRBD1	TRBJ2-1	SVEGTGAYNEQF
TRBV7-9	NA	TRBJ1-1	ASSLAEGGTEAF
TRBV30	TRBD1	TRBJ2-5	AWSLRQGTRTQY
TRBV7-2	TRBD1	TRBJ2-7	ASSFPTGGADEQY
TRBV9	NA	TRBJ2-7	ASSVAPGATYEQY
TRBV18	TRBD2	TRBJ2-1	ASSSAGGSYNEQF
TRBV28	NA	TRBJ1-2	ASSLGGGGRGYGYT
TRBV18	NA	TRBJ2-7	ASSPTEAVEQY
TRBV25-1	TRBD2	TRBJ2-2	ASSFQEPGTSNTGELF
TRBV9	TRBD2	TRBJ2-1	ASTSSSGQSNEQF
TRBV7-3	NA	TRBJ2-3	ASSFGGADTDTQY
TRBV6-1	NA	TRBJ2-6	ASSPGASGANVLT
TRBV2	TRBD2	TRBJ2-7	ASRPTSGFGYEQY
TRBV28	TRBD2	TRBJ2-1	ASRNSGTRHNEQF
TRBV7-2	NA	TRBJ2-7	ASSLVGRAYEQY
TRBV6-5	NA	TRBJ2-2	ASSFTYDGELF
TRBV7-2	NA	TRBJ1-2	ASSPVHYGYT
TRBV10-3	TRBD2	TRBJ2-3	AIATSGRPDTQY
TRBV10-1	NA	TRBJ2-3	ASSGTGEAADTQY
TRBV28	NA	TRBJ2-5	ASSLTQTQY
TRBV9	NA	TRBJ2-3	ASSPRGRGTDTQY
TRBV6-5	TRBD1	TRBJ2-6	ASSKQGVRANVLT
TRBV6-5	NA	TRBJ2-3	ASMPPGTDTQY
TRBV28	NA	TRBJ2-1	ASSDPGYGDDNEQF
TRBV7-9	NA	TRBJ2-7	ASSLGGGSYEQY
TRBV4-3	NA	TRBJ2-3	ASSQDPLPNTDTQY
TRBV14	NA	TRBJ1-2	ASSQDMLGYGYT
TRBV5-1	NA	TRBJ2-5	ASSLTSAQETQY
TRBV23-1	NA	TRBJ1-5	ASSQSAGGGNQPQH
TRBV25-1	TRBD2	TRBJ2-1	ASSAGLAGGYNEQF
TRBV18	NA	TRBJ2-3	ASSPRPGAESTDTQY
TRBV30	TRBD1	TRBJ2-7	ASLSAGTGSYEQY
TRBV7-2	NA	TRBJ2-7	ASSSTREEEQY
TRBV5-6	TRBD2	TRBJ2-1	ASSSGTSGRRLF
TRBV10-1	TRBD2	TRBJ2-1	ASSESPTSGNYNEQF
TRBV6-5	NA	TRBJ2-1	ASSLGTGSYNEQF
TRBV2	NA	TRBJ2-1	ASSEGQLEGEQF
TRBV7-6	NA	TRBJ2-3	ASSLAYQGSTDTQY
TRBV30	TRBD1	TRBJ1-1	AWSFRTGGLRTEAF
TRBV15	NA	TRBJ2-1	ATSRDLDSEQF
TRBV18	NA	TRBJ1-1	ASSPRVAEAF
TRBV7-2	NA	TRBJ2-5	ASSPSPREETQY
TRBV6-1	NA	TRBJ2-7	ASSEARTDSYEQY
TRBV29-1	NA	TRBJ2-2	SVVDGTGELF
TRBV5-1	TRBD2	TRBJ2-4	ASSLVSLAGATGAKNIQY
TRBV4-3	NA	TRBJ2-3	ASSQVSGADTQY
TRBV5-1	NA	TRBJ2-2	ASSPLIGAGELF